This T cell receptor beta chain is drawn from a study of blood T cells in healthy people across ages. In regard to this clonotype: The antigen remains undetermined.

Broader study findings: Researchers said unsorted PBMCs prevented a conclusive naive versus antigen-experienced comparison. Whereas aged donors had fewer naive CD4+ cells, long-lived donors had more of them and higher diversity.

This CDR3 has 16 residues. The germline V gene encodes CDR1 DFQATT and CDR2 SNEGSKA (reference sequence). V dropped 0 bases and J dropped 7 bases, with 18 bases sitting between them. Caucasian, healthy and from Russia, the donors were aged between about 6 and 100. A second PCR, run for roughly 7 to 12 cycles, used a sample-barcoded 5' primer plus a J-beta primer mix. A template-switch adaptor containing 12 random nucleotides labeled each cDNA molecule. TCRdb recomputed calls from the 5' RACE reads with MiXCR, one row per CDR3 protein. The sample has fewer than 750,000 distinct CDR3 sequences, over 40% seen once.

The gene calls are TRBV20-1 and TRBJ2-2; either TRBD1 or TRBD2 may fit D (5 bases each). The TCR sequence derives from a woman of 80 years or more in good health. Source material: blood. CDR3 bases: TGCAGTGCTAGAGATCTTAGGGGAACGGCGGGCGGGGAGCTGTTTTTT. It translates to CSARDLRGTAGGELFF.